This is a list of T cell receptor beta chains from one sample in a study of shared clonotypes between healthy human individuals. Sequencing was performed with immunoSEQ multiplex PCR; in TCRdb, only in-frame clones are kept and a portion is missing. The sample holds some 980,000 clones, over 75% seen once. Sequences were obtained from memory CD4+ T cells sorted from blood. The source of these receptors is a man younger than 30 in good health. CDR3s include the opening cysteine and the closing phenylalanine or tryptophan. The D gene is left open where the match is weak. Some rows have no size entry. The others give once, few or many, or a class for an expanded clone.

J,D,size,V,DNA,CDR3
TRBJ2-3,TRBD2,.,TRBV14,TGTGCCAGCAGCCAAGCACCGGGACTAGCGGGAGGGACAGATACGCAGTATTTT,CASSQAPGLAGGTDTQYF
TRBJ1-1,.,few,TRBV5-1,TGCGCCAGCAGCGGACAGCAGGCCACTGAAGCTTTCTTT,CASSGQQATEAFF
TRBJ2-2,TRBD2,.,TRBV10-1,TGCGCCAGCAGTAGCGGGGGATCTAACACCGGGGAGCTGTTTTTT,CASSSGGSNTGELFF
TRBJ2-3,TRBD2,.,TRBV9,TGTGCCAGCAGCACCGGCGCGGGGGGTTTGTATACGCAGTATTTT,CASSTGAGGLYTQYF
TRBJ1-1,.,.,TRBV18,TGTGCCAGCTCCTCGACAGGAATCACTGAAGCTTTCTTT,CASSSTGITEAFF
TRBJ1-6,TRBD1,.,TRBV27,TGTGCCAGCAGTTTAGGGGGACAGGGAAATTCACCCCTCCACTTT,CASSLGGQGNSPLHF
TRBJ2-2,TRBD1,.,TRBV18,TGTGCCAGCTCACCACCAGGGGGCGCGAACACCGGGGAGCTGTTTTTT,CASSPPGGANTGELFF
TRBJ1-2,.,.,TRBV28,TGTGCCAGCAGTCCTACAGAGGTCTATGGCTACACCTTC,CASSPTEVYGYTF
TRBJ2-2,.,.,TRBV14,TGTGCCAGCAGCCAGTCCAGGCCGGTTAACACCGGGGAGCTGTTTTTT,CASSQSRPVNTGELFF
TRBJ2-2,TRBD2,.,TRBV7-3,TGTGCCAGCAGCTTAAGGACTAGCGGGGAGAGCACCGGGGAGCTGTTTTTT,CASSLRTSGESTGELFF
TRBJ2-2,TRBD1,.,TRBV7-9,TGTGCCAGCAGCTTACAGGGGGCTGTAAACACCGGGGAGCTGTTTTTT,CASSLQGAVNTGELFF
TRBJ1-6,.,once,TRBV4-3,TGCGCCAGCAGCCAAGGAGGGCCCTCCGGACCCCTCCACTTT,CASSQGGPSGPLHF
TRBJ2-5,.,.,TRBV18,TGTGCCAGCTCACCCGGGGTAGCGGACCAAGAGACCCAGTACTTC,CASSPGVADQETQYF
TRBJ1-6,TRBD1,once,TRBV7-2,TGTGCCAGCAGTCAGACAGGGAGATTGTTGAATTCACCCCTCCACTTT,CASSQTGRLLNSPLHF
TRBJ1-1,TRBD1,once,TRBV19,TGTGCCAGTATTGGGCAGGGGGCGATAACTGAAGCTTTCTTT,CASIGQGAITEAFF
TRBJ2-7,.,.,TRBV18,TGTGCCAGCTCACCAACCCTGGGGGGTTCCTACGAGCAGTACTTC,CASSPTLGGSYEQYF
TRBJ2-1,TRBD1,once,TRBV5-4,TGTGCCAGCAGCGTGAACCGGGACAGGGCACACGAGCAGTTCTTC,CASSVNRDRAHEQFF
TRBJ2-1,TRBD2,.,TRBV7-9,TGTGCCAGCAGCTTTAGCGGGGGTTCCTACAATGAGCAGTTCTTC,CASSFSGGSYNEQFF
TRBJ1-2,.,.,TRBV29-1,TGCAGCGTTGCGACGGCTAACTATGGCTACACCTTC,CSVATANYGYTF
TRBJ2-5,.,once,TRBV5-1,TGCGCCAGCAGCTTGGCCGTCGGGGGCCAAGAGACCCAGTACTTC,CASSLAVGGQETQYF
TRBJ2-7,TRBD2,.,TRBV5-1,TGCGCCAGCAGCTCGACTAGCGGCTCCTACGAGCAGTACTTC,CASSSTSGSYEQYF
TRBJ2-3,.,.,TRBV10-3,TGTGCCATCAGCCCAAGAGCGGAGGGATCTTTTAGCACAGATACGCAGTATTTT,CAISPRAEGSFSTDTQYF
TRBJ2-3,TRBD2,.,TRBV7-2,TGTGCCAGCAGCCCGGGACTAGCGTCCGATACGCAGTATTTT,CASSPGLASDTQYF
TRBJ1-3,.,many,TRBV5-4,TGTGCCAGCAGCCCGACAGGCGGAAACACCATATATTTT,CASSPTGGNTIYF
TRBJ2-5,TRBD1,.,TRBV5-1,TGCGCCAGCAGCTTGGCCGGGACAGGCAAAGAGACCCAGTACTTC,CASSLAGTGKETQYF
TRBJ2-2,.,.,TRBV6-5,TGTGCCAGCAGACTCCACAGGGACGGCGGGGAGCTGTTTTTT,CASRLHRDGGELFF
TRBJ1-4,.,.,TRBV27,TGTGCCAGCAGTTTATCGAGGGACTGGGGTGAAAAACTGTTTTTT,CASSLSRDWGEKLFF
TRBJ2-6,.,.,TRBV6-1,TGTGCCAGCAGTGCGGAGGACAGTGCCCTCGGGGCCAACGTCCTGACTTTC,CASSAEDSALGANVLTF
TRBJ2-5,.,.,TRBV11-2,TGTGCCAGCAGCCTAGGACTACAAGAGACCCAGTACTTC,CASSLGLQETQYF
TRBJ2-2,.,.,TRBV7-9,TGTGCCAGCAGTAAGGGGACCAGCCTCGCCGGGGAGCTGTTTTTT,CASSKGTSLAGELFF
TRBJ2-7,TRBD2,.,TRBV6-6,TGTGCCAGCAGAATTAGAGGGAGGGGCGAGCAGTACTTC,CASRIRGRGEQYF
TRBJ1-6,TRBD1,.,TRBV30,TGTGCCTGGACAGGACAGGGGAATTCACCCCTCCACTTT,CAWTGQGNSPLHF
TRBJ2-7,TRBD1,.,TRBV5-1,TGCGCCAGCAGCTTGTTGGGGCCAAGACAGGGCGACGAGCAGTACTTC,CASSLLGPRQGDEQYF
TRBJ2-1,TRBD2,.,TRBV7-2,TGTGCCAGCAGCCCTAGAGCCTCTAGCGGGAGCTCCTACAATGAGCAGTTCTTC,CASSPRASSGSSYNEQFF
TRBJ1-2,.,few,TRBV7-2,TGTGCCAGCAGCTTCAGTTCTCGGACAGTTAACTATGGCTACACCTTC,CASSFSSRTVNYGYTF
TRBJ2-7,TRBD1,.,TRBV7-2,TGTGCCAGCAGACCTGACAGGGATTCCCACGAGCAGTACTTC,CASRPDRDSHEQYF
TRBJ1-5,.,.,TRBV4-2,TGTGCCAGCAGCCCCGAGGGGGGATATCAGCCCCAGCATTTT,CASSPEGGYQPQHF
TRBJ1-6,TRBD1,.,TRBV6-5,TGTGCCAGCAGTTCCGACCCCGGGACAGGGAGTTCACCCCTCCACTTT,CASSSDPGTGSSPLHF
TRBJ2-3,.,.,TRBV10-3,TGTGCCATCAGTTATAACGCCGGGACTGGGGCAGATACGCAGTATTTT,CAISYNAGTGADTQYF
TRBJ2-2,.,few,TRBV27,TGTGCCAGCAGTTTGAACAGGTTCAGCCCCGGGGAGCTGTTTTTT,CASSLNRFSPGELFF
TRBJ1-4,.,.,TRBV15,TGTGCCACCAGCAGAGATCAGGGTGACAGCCGGTTTTTT,CATSRDQGDSRFF
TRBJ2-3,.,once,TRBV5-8,TGTGCCAGCAGCCGAAACCCCGTGAATACGCAGTATTTT,CASSRNPVNTQYF
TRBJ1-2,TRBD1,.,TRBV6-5,TGTGCCAGCAGGACAGGGGGCGAGGGCTACACCTTC,CASRTGGEGYTF
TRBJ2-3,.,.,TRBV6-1,TGTGCCAGCACTCCAGGGAGCGCAGATACGCAGTATTTT,CASTPGSADTQYF
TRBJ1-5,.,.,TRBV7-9,TGTGCCAGCAGCTTTTCCACCAGCAATCAGCCCCAGCATTTT,CASSFSTSNQPQHF
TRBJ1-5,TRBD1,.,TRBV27,TGTGCCAGCAGACCAGACAGGGTGGGAGTTTGGCAGCCCCAGCATTTT,CASRPDRVGVWQPQHF
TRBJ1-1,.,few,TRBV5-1,TGCGCCAGCACTTCAGGGGTAGACACTGAAGCTTTCTTT,CASTSGVDTEAFF
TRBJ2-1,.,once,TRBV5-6,TGTGCCAGCAGCTTGGGGGTTCCCAACAATGAGCAGTTCTTC,CASSLGVPNNEQFF
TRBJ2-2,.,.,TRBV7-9,TGTGCCAGCAGCTTTGGGACCGCCGGGGAGCTGTTTTTT,CASSFGTAGELFF
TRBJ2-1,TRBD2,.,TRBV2,TGTGCCAGCAGTGGGAGCGGGGGGAAGAATGAGCAGTTCTTC,CASSGSGGKNEQFF
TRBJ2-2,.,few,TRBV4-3,TGCGCCAGCAGCCAAGATGGAGGGGGGACCGGGGAGCTGTTTTTT,CASSQDGGGTGELFF
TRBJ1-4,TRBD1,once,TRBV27,TGTGCCAGCAGTCTAACTCGGACAGGGGGCCTTGAAAAACTGTTTTTT,CASSLTRTGGLEKLFF
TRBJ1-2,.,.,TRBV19,TGTGCCAGTAGTGGATCCCCGGACGGGACCTATGGCTACACCTTC,CASSGSPDGTYGYTF
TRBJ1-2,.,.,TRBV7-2,TGTGCCAGCAGCTTGGTCGAGAGTATCTATGGCTACACCTTC,CASSLVESIYGYTF
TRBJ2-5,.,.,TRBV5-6,TGTGCCAGCAGCTTTCGGGGGTTCCGTCAGAAAGAGACCCAGTACTTC,CASSFRGFRQKETQYF
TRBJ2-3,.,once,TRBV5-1,TGCGCCAGCAGCTCCGGGCGGGGCCCAGATACGCAGTATTTT,CASSSGRGPDTQYF
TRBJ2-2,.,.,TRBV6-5,TGTGCCAGCAGTTACTCCGGCACAACCGGGGAGCTGTTTTTT,CASSYSGTTGELFF